These 26 T cell receptor beta chains were all obtained from the same sample, sequenced in a study of monozygotic twins with inflammatory bowel disease. From its re-call of the 5' RACE reads, TCRdb lists each CDR3 protein once, without DNA. Its table lists about 160,000 distinct CDR3 sequences. Sequencing was carried out using blood. These TCRs come from a human donor with ulcerative colitis or Crohn's disease, or a healthy co-twin of an affected twin (not recorded which).

This chain links TRBV20-1 with TRBJ2-1. The CDR3 runs to 16 residues. CDR1 is DFQATT and CDR2 is SNEGSKA in the germline V gene (reference sequence). The CDR3 sequence: CSARDLASGFYNEQFF.

The chain joins TRBV20-1 to TRBJ2-5. Germline loops: CDR1 DFQATT, CDR2 SNEGSKA (reference sequence). The CDR3 loop spans 14 amino acids. The CDR3 protein is CSAIYSTSQETQYF.

J is TRBJ1-3 and V is TRBV12-3 or TRBV12-4; the TCRdb call, TRBD1, lacks DNA for checking. CDR3 length: 15 amino acids. The CDR3 reads CASRRSRDRGNTIYF.

The rearrangement links TRBV5-4 to TRBJ2-7; TCRdb's D gene call, TRBD1, goes unchecked for lack of DNA. Looked up from germline, CDR1 is SGHNT and CDR2 is YYREEE (reference sequence). The CDR3 spans 16 residues. The CDR3 reads CASSLGLTGESYEQYF. Combining the CDR3 with reference TRBV5-4 and TRBJ2-7 gives the whole variable domain ETGVTQSPTHLIKTRGQQVTLRCSSQSGHNTVSWYQQALGQGPQFIFQYYREEENGRGNFPPRFSGLQFPNYSSELNVNALELDDSALYLCASSLGLTGESYEQYFGPGTRLTVT.

The chain uses TRBV5-1 and TRBJ2-2. Germline V gives CDR1 SGHRS, CDR2 YFSETQ. The CDR3 loop spans 16 amino acids. CDR3 residues: CASSLDRGMNTGELFF.

The rearrangement links TRBV12-3 or TRBV12-4 to TRBJ2-2. This CDR3 contains 15 residues. This chain's CDR3 is CASSLNGRGAGELFF.

The chain combines TRBV5-6 with TRBJ2-1. Germline loops: CDR1 SGHDT, CDR2 YYEEEE. The CDR3 length is 13 residues. CDR3: CASGNSPYNEQFF.

J is TRBJ2-2 and V is TRBV9. This CDR3 region has 15 residues. Germline CDR1 reads SGDLS; CDR2 reads YYNGEE. This CDR3 reads CASSELSSNTGELFF.

The chain employs TRBV5-6 and TRBJ2-7; the D call from TCRdb, TRBD2, cannot be confirmed without DNA. This CDR3 spans 16 amino acids. The V gene's germline CDR1 is SGHDT and CDR2 YYEEEE. The CDR3 is CASSSVLAGGTYEQYF.

The chain has TRBV5-1 and TRBJ2-1; TCRdb reports TRBD1, a call that lacks DNA to check it against. The CDR3 runs 15 residues. Germline CDR1 reads SGHRS; CDR2 reads YFSETQ. CDR3 amino acids: CASSGGTANYNEQFF.

The chain is built from TRBV11-2 and TRBJ2-4; with no DNA, the TCRdb D assignment of TRBD2 cannot be verified. Germline CDR1 reads SGHAT; CDR2 reads FQNNGV. The CDR3 is made up of 18 amino acids. CDR3 loop: CASSPWGGRTLAKNIQYF.

The chain has TRBV7-2 and TRBJ1-1. The CDR3 is 14 amino acids. Looked up from germline, CDR1 is SGHTA and CDR2 is FQGNSA. CDR3 amino acids: CASSLSPGNTEAFF.

The chain is built from TRBV28 and TRBJ2-1; without DNA, the TCRdb call of TRBD2 cannot be checked. The germline V gene encodes CDR1 MDHEN and CDR2 SYDVKM. CDR3 length: 14 residues. The chain's CDR3 is CASRGVAVNNEQFF.

This chain joins TRBV9 and TRBJ2-1. The CDR3 spans 15 residues. Germline V gene sequence: CDR1 SGDLS, CDR2 YYNGEE. CDR3 in amino acids: CASSVGRVTYNEQFF.

This chain links TRBV5-1 with TRBJ2-5; TCRdb picks TRBD2, but there is no DNA to check that call. The CDR3 consists of 16 residues. CDR1 and CDR2 from the germline V gene are SGHRS and YFSETQ. CDR3 loop: CASSLRLAGFQETQYF.

V and J are TRBV25-1 and TRBJ1-1; the D call of TRBD1 rests on TCRdb alone, since no DNA is present to check it. The CDR3 runs to 13 residues. Germline V lookup: CDR1 MGHDK, CDR2 SYGVNS. CDR3 sequence: CASSALRATEAFF.

The chain joins TRBV15 to TRBJ2-6. The CDR3 spans 17 residues. CDR1 and CDR2 (germline): LNHNV, YYDKDF (reference sequence). The CDR3: CATSRDTNGLGANVLTF.

V is TRBV24-1 and J is TRBJ2-7. This CDR3 has 11 residues. Germline-derived CDR1 and CDR2 are KGHDR and SFDVKD. The CDR3 region is CATSDSYEQYF.

This sequence joins TRBV12-3 or TRBV12-4 and TRBJ2-3; TCRdb proposes TRBD2, but this gene call is untestable without DNA. The CDR3 spans 15 residues. CDR3 loop: CASSFRLAGTDTQYF.

CDR3 sequence reads: CASSPFTGTYEQYF. The chain recombines TRBV28 with TRBJ2-7; TCRdb's D call of TRBD1 is untestable without DNA. CDR3 size: 14 residues. Per the germline V gene, CDR1 is MDHEN and CDR2 is SYDVKM.

This chain uses TRBV20-1 with TRBJ2-7. Germline lookup yields CDR1 DFQATT and CDR2 SNEGSKA (reference sequence). This CDR3 is 14 amino acids long. CDR3 residues: CSASGEVGSMKQYF.

The rearrangement uses TRBV30 and TRBJ1-2; TCRdb's D call, TRBD1, is unchecked because there is no DNA. This CDR3 has 11 residues. The germline V gene encodes CDR1 GTSNPN and CDR2 SVGIG (reference sequence). CDR3 in amino acids: CAWSLGGGYTF.

CDR3 sequence: CASSSPKNLAGGNTGELFF. V is TRBV11-1 and J is TRBJ2-2; TCRdb indicates TRBD1, and absent DNA this call remains unverified. CDR3 size: 19 residues. Germline V gene lookup returns CDR1 SGHAT and CDR2 FQDESV (reference sequence).

V is TRBV7-9 and J is TRBJ2-7; the D call of TRBD1 rests on TCRdb alone, since no DNA is present to check it. This CDR3 is 16 amino acids long. Looked up from germline, CDR1 is SEHNR and CDR2 is FQNEAQ (reference sequence). CDR3: CASSLDGTGQPYEQYF.

The rearrangement links TRBV13 to TRBJ2-2; TCRdb calls TRBD2, which cannot be checked without DNA. Germline V gene lookup returns CDR1 PRHDT and CDR2 FYEKMQ (reference sequence). The CDR3 contains 17 residues. CDR3 loop: CGSSLGGLAGGAGELFF.

The chain combines TRBV6-2 or TRBV6-3 with TRBJ1-5; absent DNA, TCRdb's TRBD1 call cannot be checked. Germline values: CDR1 MNHEY, CDR2 SVGEGT. CDR3 length equals 14 residues. The CDR3 is CASSRAGAGQPQHF.